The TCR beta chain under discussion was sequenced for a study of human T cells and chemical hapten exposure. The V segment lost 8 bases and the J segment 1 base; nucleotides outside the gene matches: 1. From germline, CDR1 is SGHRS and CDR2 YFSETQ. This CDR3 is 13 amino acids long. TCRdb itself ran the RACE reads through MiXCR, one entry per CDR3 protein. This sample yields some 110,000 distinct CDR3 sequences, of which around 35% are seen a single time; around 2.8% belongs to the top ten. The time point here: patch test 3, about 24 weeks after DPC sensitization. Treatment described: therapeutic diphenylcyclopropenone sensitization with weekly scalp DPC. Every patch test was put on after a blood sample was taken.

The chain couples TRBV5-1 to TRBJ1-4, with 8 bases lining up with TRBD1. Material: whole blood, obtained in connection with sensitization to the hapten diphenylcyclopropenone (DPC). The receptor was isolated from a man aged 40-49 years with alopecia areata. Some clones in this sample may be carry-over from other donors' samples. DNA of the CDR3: TGCGCCAGTGGACAGGGAACTAATGAAAAACTGTTTTTT. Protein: CASGQGTNEKLFF.